Listed here are 6 T cell receptor beta chains from one sample, sequenced in a study of control samples from healthy donors and cancer patients. Generated by immunoSEQ multiplex PCR, the TCRdb table keeps only in-frame clones and is missing some. The sample carries around 230,000 clones, 90% to 95% recorded once. The sequenced sample consisted of blood. The receptors shown here come from a man aged 45-65 years in good health.

This chain joins TRBV7-2 and TRBJ2-2; D unresolved. With 2 bases removed from V and 5 bases from J, the gap between germline ends came to 9 bases. CDR3 length: 14 amino acids. Germline V CDR1 and CDR2: SGHTA, FQGNSA. The CDR3 nucleotides are TGTGCCAGCAGCTTACAAGTCATTACCGGGGAGCTGTTTTTT. Encoded protein: CASSLQVITGELFF. Using reference TRBV7-2 and TRBJ2-2 for the parts outside the CDR3, the full variable domain is GAGVSQSPSNKVTEKGKDVELRCDPISGHTALYWYRQSLGQGLEFLIYFQGNSAPDKSGLPSDRFSAERTGGSVSTLTIQRTQQEDSAVYLCASSLQVITGELFFGEGSRLTVL.

This sequence joins TRBV28 and TRBJ1-2, with D unresolved. This CDR3 is built from 14 residues. CDR1 and CDR2 (germline): MDHEN, SYDVKM. V lost 5 bases and J 6 bases, leaving 16 bases between the germline ends. CDR3 nucleotides: TGTGCCAGCAGTCTGACTGCCGCCGTCGATGGCTACACCTTC. It is translated as CASSLTAAVDGYTF.

This chain uses TRBV6-5 with TRBJ1-1; 9 bases map to TRBD1. Per germline, CDR1 MNHEY and CDR2 SVGAGI. The length of the CDR3 is 13 residues. With V trimmed by 6 bases and J by 10 bases, 9 bases remained unmatched. The DNA for the CDR3 is TGTGCCAGCAGGGGTCCGGGACAGGGTCGAGCTTTCTTT. It is translated as CASRGPGQGRAFF.

The chain uses TRBV13 and TRBJ2-3; the D gene is possibly TRBD2 (7 bases). V lost 2 bases and J lost 2, with 17 bases in between. Germline V gene lookup returns CDR1 PRHDT and CDR2 FYEKMQ (reference sequence). The CDR3 totals 17 residues. CDR3: CASSLRTGGPDTDTQYF. Written as DNA, the CDR3 is TGTGCCAGCAGCTTAAGGACCGGGGGGCCGGACACAGATACGCAGTATTTT.

This rearrangement joins TRBV15 to TRBJ2-2; 8 nucleotides agree with TRBD2. The ends lost 0 bases at V and 6 bases at J; junction bases unmatched: 3. The germline gives CDR1 LNHNV, CDR2 YYDKDF (reference sequence). The length of the CDR3 is 15 residues. This CDR3 reads CATSRDAGGAGELFF. The CDR3 nucleotides read TGTGCCACCAGCAGAGATGCCGGGGGGGCCGGGGAGCTGTTTTTT.

The rearrangement uses TRBV7-6 and TRBJ2-1; D call uncertain. The CDR3 runs 12 residues. Germline lookup yields CDR1 SGHVS and CDR2 FNYEAQ. V was cut by 5 bases and J by 7 bases, with 9 bases left in between. The CDR3: CASSHTTNEQFF. In nucleotides, the CDR3 is TGTGCCAGCAGCCATACCACAAATGAGCAGTTCTTC.